These 9 T cell receptor beta chains came from one sample sequenced in a study of cytomegalovirus exposure and HLA in healthy donors. 60 Vbeta and 13 Jbeta primers were used in PCR. Sequencing was performed with immunoSEQ multiplex PCR; in TCRdb, only in-frame clones are kept and a portion is missing. Among about 94,000 clones, roughly 86% were seen once, and the ten largest hold around a tenth. The specimen was PBMCs. The receptors originated from a human donor in good health.

The chain employs TRBV5-1 and TRBJ2-5, with 7 bases aligning to TRBD1. Looked up from germline, CDR1 is SGHRS and CDR2 is YFSETQ. Unmatched junction bases numbered 9, after V lost 0 bases and J lost 4 bases. The CDR3 is 16 residues long. The CDR3 here is CASSLALGGPSETQYF. DNA of the CDR3: TGCGCCAGCAGCTTGGCCTTAGGGGGCCCGTCAGAGACCCAGTACTTC.

The rearrangement joins TRBV30 to TRBJ1-4, with TRBD1 matching 7 bases. Germline V CDR1 and CDR2: GTSNPN, SVGIG (reference sequence). The CDR3 is 12 residues long. V was clipped by 2 bases and J by 8 bases; unmatched bases: 2. The CDR3 sequence is CAWSLGQEKLFF. The CDR3 DNA follows: TGTGCCTGGAGTTTGGGACAGGAAAAACTGTTTTTT. Looking up the rest from reference TRBV30 and TRBJ1-4 gives the full variable domain: SQTIHQWPATLVQPVGSPLSLECTVEGTSNPNLYWYRQAAGRGLQLLFYSVGIGQISSEVPQNLSASRPQDRQFILSSKKLLLSDSGFYLCAWSLGQEKLFFGSGTQLSVL.

This clone is a singleton in its sample. The V gene is TRBV9, the J gene TRBJ1-4; 7 bases match TRBD1. Per germline, CDR1 SGDLS and CDR2 YYNGEE. The junction had 4 bases not matched to a gene; V was cut back by 2 bases and J by 3 bases. The length of the CDR3 is 15 residues. CDR3 coding DNA: TGTGCCAGCAGCGTCTCAGGGGGGTCTAATGAAAAACTGTTTTTT. This encodes CASSVSGGSNEKLFF. Combining the CDR3 with reference TRBV9 and TRBJ1-4 gives the whole variable domain DSGVTQTPKHLITATGQRVTLRCSPRSGDLSVYWYQQSLDQGLQFLIQYYNGEERAKGNILERFSAQQFPDLHSELNLSSLELGDSALYFCASSVSGGSNEKLFFGSGTQLSVL.

The chain uses TRBV2 and TRBJ1-6; D gene unclear. Trimming took 6 bases from V and 10 from J, leaving 7 bases between them. This CDR3 is 11 amino acids long. Germline CDR1 reads SNHLY; CDR2 reads FYNNEI. The CDR3, as DNA: TGTGCCAGCAGCGGCGGGTCACCCCTCCACTTT. Translation gives CASSGGSPLHF. Full variable domain (missing parts from reference TRBV2 and TRBJ1-6): EPEVTQTPSHQVTQMGQEVILRCVPISNHLYFYWYRQILGQKVEFLVSFYNNEISEKSEIFDDQFSVERPDGSNFTLKIRSTKLEDSAMYFCASSGGSPLHFGNGTRLTVT.

This sequence joins TRBV7-8 and TRBJ2-1; D unresolved. V lost 3 bases to trimming and J lost 6 bases, with 9 bases between them. Per germline, CDR1 SGHVS and CDR2 FQNEAQ. The CDR3 extends over 13 amino acids. The CDR3, as DNA: TGTGCCAGCAGCTTGCGAGGTTCCAATGAGCAGTTCTTC. It yields the protein CASSLRGSNEQFF.

The chain employs TRBV14 and TRBJ1-6, with 10 positions matching TRBD1. V shed 4 bases and J 6 bases; nucleotides not matched to a gene: 0. The CDR3 loop spans 14 amino acids. The germline CDR1 and CDR2 sequences are SGHDN and FVKESK. Here the CDR3 DNA reads TGTGCCAGCAGCCGGGACAGGGGTAATTCACCCCTCCACTTT. Translating it yields CASSRDRGNSPLHF.

The chain carries TRBV5-1 and TRBJ1-2; D is undetermined. Looked up from germline, CDR1 is SGHRS and CDR2 is YFSETQ. V was trimmed by 0 bases and J by 4 bases, leaving 10 bases between them. The CDR3 contains 14 residues. The CDR3, as DNA: TGCGCCAGCAGCTTGGAACAGAACCGCTATGGCTACACCTTC. Translating gives CASSLEQNRYGYTF. The entire variable domain, with the rest obtained from reference TRBV5-1 and TRBJ1-2, is as follows: KAGVTQTPRYLIKTRGQQVTLSCSPISGHRSVSWYQQTPGQGLQFLFEYFSETQRNKGNFPGRFSGRQFSNSRSEMNVSTLELGDSALYLCASSLEQNRYGYTFGSGTRLTVV.

The V call is TRBV27, the J call TRBJ1-2; D ambiguous. V lost 2 bases and J lost 6, with 13 bases in between. Germline lookup yields CDR1 MNHEY and CDR2 SMNVEV (reference sequence). The length of the CDR3 is 14 residues. CDR3 nucleotides: TGTGCCAGCAGTTTACGAGGGAACTGGGATGGCTACACCTTC. Translation: CASSLRGNWDGYTF.

V is TRBV9 and J is TRBJ2-1; no clear D. This CDR3 region has 15 residues. Germline V gene data show CDR1 as SGDLS and CDR2 as YYNGEE. Deletions cut 4 bases from V and 0 bases from J, with 11 bases between. The CDR3 is CASSLDFSSYNEQFF. The DNA for the CDR3 is TGTGCCAGCAGCCTCGATTTCAGCTCCTACAATGAGCAGTTCTTC.